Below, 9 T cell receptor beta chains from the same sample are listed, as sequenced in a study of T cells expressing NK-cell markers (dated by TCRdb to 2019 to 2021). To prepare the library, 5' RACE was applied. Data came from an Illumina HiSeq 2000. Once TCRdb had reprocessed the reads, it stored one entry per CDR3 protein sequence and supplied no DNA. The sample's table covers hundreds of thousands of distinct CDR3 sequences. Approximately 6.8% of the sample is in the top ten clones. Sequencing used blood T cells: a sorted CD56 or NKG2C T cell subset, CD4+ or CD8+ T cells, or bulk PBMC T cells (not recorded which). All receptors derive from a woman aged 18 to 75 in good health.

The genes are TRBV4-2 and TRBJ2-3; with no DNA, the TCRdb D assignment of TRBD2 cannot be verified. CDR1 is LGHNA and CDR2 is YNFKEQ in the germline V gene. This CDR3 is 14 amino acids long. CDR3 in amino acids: CASSQIAGGDTQYF.

The chain's CDR3 is CSVEDDRPYTDTQYF. This chain connects TRBV29-1 to TRBJ2-3; with no DNA, the TCRdb D assignment of TRBD1 cannot be verified. Germline loops: CDR1 SQVTM, CDR2 ANQGSEA. This CDR3 has 15 residues.

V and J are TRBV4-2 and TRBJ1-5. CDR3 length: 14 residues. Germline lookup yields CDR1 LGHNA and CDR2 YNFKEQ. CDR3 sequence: CASSQERGYQPQHF.

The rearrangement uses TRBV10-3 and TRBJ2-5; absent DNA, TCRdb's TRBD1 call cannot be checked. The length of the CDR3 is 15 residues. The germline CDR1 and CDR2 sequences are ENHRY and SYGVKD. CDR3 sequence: CAISDPLGLLETQYF.

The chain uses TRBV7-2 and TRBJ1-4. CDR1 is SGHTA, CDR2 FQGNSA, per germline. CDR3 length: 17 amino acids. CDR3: CASSLSGSGGVNEKLFF.

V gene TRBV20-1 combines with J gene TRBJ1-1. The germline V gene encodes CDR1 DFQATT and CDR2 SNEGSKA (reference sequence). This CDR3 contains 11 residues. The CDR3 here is CSARPDTEAFF.

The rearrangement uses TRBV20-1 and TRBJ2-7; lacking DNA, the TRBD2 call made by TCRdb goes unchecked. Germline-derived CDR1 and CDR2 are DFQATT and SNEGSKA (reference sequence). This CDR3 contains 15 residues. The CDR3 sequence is CSARTGLAAPYEQYF.

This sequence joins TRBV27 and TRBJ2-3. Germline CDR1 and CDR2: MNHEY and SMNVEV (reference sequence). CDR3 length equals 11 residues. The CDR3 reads CASGVTDTQYF.

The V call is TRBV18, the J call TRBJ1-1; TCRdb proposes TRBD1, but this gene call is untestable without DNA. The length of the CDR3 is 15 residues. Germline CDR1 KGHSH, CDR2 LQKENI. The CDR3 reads CASSRGGTGNTEAFF.